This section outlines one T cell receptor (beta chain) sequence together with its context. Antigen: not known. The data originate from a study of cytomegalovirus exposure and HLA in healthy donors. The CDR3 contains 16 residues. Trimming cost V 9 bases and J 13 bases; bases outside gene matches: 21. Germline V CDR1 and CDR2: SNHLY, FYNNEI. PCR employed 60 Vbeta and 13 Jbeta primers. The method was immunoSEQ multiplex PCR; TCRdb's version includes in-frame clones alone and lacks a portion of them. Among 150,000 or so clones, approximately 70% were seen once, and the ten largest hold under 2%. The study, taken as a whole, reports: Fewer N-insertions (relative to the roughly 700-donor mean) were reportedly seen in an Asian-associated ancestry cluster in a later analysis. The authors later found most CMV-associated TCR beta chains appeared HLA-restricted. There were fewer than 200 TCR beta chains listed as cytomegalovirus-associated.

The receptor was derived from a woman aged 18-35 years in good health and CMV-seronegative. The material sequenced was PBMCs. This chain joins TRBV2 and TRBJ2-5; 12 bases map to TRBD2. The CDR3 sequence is CASRSSGGAGRYERYF. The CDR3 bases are TGTGCCAGTCGATCTAGCGGGGGGGCTGGGAGGTACGAGCGGTACTTC. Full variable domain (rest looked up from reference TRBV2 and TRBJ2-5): EPEVTQTPSHQVTQMGQEVILRCVPISNHLYFYWYRQILGQKVEFLVSFYNNEISEKSEIFDDQFSVERPDGSNFTLKIRSTKLEDSAMYFCASRSSGGAGRYERYFGPGTRLLVL.